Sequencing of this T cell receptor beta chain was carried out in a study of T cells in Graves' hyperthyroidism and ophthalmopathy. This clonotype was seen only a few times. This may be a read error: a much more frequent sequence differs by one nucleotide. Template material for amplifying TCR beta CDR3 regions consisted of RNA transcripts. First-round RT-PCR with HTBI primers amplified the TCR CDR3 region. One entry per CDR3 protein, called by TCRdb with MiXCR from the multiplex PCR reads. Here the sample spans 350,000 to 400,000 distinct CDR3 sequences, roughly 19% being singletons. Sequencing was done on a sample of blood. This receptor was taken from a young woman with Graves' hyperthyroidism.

CDR3 sequence reads: CASSLAGQDSGYTIYF. CDR3 DNA sequence: TGTGCCAGCAGCTTAGCGGGACAGGATTCAGGATACACCATATATTTT. The chain joins TRBV7-8 to TRBJ1-3, with 8 bases identical to TRBD1. The J segment lost 8 bases and the V segment lost 0 bases, leaving 9 bases of the junction unmatched. The germline V gene encodes CDR1 SGHVS and CDR2 FQNEAQ. The CDR3 loop spans 16 amino acids.